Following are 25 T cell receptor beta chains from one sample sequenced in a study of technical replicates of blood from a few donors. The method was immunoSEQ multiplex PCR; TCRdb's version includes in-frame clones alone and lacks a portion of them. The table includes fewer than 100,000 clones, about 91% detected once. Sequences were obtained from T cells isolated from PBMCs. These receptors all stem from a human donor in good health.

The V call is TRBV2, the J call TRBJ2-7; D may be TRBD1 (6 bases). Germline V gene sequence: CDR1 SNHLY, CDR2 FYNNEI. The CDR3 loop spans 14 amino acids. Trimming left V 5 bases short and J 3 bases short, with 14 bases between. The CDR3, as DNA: TGTGCCAGCAGTCTAAGGACAGCTTACTACGAGCAGTACTTC. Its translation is CASSLRTAYYEQYF.

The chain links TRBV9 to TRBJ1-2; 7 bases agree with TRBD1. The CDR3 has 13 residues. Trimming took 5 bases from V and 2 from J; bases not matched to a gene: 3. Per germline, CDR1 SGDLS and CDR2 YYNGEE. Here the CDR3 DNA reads TGTGCCAGCAGTGCACAGGGGAACTATGGCTACACCTTC. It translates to CASSAQGNYGYTF.

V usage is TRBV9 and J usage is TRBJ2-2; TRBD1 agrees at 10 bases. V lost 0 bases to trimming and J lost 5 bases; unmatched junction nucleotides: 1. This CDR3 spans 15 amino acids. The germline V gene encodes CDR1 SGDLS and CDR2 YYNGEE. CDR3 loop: CASSVAGQGTGELFF. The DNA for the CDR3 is TGTGCCAGCAGCGTAGCGGGACAGGGGACCGGGGAGCTGTTTTTT.

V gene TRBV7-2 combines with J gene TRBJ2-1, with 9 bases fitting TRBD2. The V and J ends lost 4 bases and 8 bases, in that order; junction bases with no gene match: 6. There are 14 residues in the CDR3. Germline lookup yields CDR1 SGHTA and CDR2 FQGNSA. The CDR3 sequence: CASSYAGGRYEQFF. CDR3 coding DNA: TGTGCCAGCAGCTACGCGGGAGGGAGGTATGAGCAGTTCTTC.

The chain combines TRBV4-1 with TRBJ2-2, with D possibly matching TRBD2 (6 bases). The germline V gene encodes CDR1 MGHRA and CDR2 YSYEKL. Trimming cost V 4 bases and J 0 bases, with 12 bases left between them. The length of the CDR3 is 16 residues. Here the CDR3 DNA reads TGCGCCAGCAGCCTAGCGGAAACTACGAACACCGGGGAGCTGTTTTTT. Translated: CASSLAETTNTGELFF.

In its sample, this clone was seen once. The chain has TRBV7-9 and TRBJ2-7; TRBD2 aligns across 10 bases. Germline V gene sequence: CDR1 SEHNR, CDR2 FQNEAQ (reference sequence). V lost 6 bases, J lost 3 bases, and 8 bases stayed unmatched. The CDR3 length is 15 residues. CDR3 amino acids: CASRATSGFSYEQYF. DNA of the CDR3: TGTGCCAGCAGGGCGACTAGCGGGTTTAGCTACGAGCAGTACTTC.

The chain's CDR3 is CAISATGNYGYTF. The CDR3 coding sequence is TGTGCCATCAGCGCTACAGGGAACTATGGCTACACCTTC. This chain uses TRBV10-3 with TRBJ1-2; D perhaps matches TRBD1 (6 bases). CDR1 is ENHRY, CDR2 SYGVKD, per germline. The germline V and J ends were trimmed by 6 bases and 2 bases, with 10 bases remaining between them. CDR3 length: 13 amino acids.

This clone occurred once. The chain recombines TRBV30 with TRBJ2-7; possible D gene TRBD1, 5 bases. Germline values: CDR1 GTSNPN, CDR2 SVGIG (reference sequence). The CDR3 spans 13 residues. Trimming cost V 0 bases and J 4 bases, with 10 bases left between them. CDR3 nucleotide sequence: TGTGCCTGGAGTGTACAGGCAGGGTACGAGCAGTACTTC. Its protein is CAWSVQAGYEQYF.

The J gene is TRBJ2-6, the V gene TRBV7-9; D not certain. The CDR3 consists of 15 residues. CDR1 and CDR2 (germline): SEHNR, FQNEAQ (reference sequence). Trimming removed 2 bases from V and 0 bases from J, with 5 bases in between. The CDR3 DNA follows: TGTGCCAGCAGCTTACGGTCCTCTGGGGCCAACGTCCTGACTTTC. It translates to CASSLRSSGANVLTF.

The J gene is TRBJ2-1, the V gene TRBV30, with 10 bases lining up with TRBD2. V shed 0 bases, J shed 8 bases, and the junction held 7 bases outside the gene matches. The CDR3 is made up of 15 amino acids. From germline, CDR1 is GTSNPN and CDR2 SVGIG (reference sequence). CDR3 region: CAWSVSGRARDEQFF. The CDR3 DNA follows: TGTGCCTGGAGTGTGAGCGGGAGGGCCAGGGATGAGCAGTTCTTC.

CDR3 loop: CASSSGTGGTEAFF. As DNA, the CDR3 is TGTGCCAGCAGCTCCGGGACAGGGGGAACTGAAGCTTTCTTT. The V and J genes are TRBV7-3 and TRBJ1-1; TRBD1 matches at 11 bases. The CDR3 covers 14 residues. Trimming took 4 bases from V and 5 from J; bases not matched to a gene: 3. The germline V gene encodes CDR1 SGHTA and CDR2 FQGTGA. The complete variable domain, with remaining parts taken from reference TRBV7-3 and TRBJ1-1, reads GAGVSQTPSNKVTEKGKYVELRCDPISGHTALYWYRQSLGQGPEFLIYFQGTGAADDSGLPNDRFFAVRPEGSVSTLKIQRTERGDSAVYLCASSSGTGGTEAFFGQGTRLTVV.

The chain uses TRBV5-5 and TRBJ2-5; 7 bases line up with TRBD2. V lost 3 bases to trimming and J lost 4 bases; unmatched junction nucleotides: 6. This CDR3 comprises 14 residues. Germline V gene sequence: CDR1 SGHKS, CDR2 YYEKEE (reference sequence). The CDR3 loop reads CASSSGGPGETQYF. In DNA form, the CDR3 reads TGTGCCAGCAGCTCGGGGGGTCCCGGAGAGACCCAGTACTTC.

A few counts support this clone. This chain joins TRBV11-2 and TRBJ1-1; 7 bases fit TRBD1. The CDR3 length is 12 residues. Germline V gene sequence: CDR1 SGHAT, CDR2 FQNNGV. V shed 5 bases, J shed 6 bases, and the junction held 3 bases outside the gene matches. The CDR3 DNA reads TGTGCCAGCAGCCCAGGGGGTCCTGAAGCTTTCTTT. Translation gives CASSPGGPEAFF.

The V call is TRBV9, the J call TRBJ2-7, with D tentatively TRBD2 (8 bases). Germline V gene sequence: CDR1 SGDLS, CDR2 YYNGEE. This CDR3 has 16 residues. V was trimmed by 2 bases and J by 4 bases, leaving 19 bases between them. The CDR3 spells CASSVSGGKGAYEQYF. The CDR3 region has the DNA TGTGCCAGCAGCGTCTCGGGAGGGAAGGGGGCTTACGAGCAGTACTTC.

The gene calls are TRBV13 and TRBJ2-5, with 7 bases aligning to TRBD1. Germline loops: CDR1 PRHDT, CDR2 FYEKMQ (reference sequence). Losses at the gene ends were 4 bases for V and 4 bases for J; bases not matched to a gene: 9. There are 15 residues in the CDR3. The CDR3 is CASSSLTGSGETQYF. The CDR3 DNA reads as TGTGCCAGCAGCTCGCTGACAGGGTCTGGAGAGACCCAGTACTTC.

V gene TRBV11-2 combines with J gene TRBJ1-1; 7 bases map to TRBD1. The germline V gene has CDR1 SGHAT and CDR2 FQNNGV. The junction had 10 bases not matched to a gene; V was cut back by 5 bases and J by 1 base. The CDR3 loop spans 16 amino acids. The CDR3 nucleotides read TGTGCCAGCAGCGATACGATAGGGGGCAAGAACACTGAAGCTTTCTTT. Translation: CASSDTIGGKNTEAFF.

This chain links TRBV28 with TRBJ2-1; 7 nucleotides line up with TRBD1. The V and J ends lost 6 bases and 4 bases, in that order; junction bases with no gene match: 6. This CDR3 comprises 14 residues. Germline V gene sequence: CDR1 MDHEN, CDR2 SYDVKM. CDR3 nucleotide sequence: TGTGCCAGCAGGATAACAGGGGATTACAATGAGCAGTTCTTC. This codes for CASRITGDYNEQFF.

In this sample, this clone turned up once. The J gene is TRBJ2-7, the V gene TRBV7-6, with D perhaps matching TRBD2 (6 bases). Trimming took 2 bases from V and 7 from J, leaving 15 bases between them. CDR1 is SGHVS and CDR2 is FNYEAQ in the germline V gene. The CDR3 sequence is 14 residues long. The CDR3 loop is CASSLYGRGSEQYF. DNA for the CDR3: TGTGCCAGCAGCTTATACGGGAGAGGCTCGGAGCAGTACTTC. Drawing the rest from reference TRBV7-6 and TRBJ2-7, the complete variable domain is GAGVSQSPRYKVTKRGQDVALRCDPISGHVSLYWYRQALGQGPEFLTYFNYEAQQDKSGLPNDRFSAERPEGSISTLTIQRTEQRDSAMYRCASSLYGRGSEQYFGPGTRLTVT.

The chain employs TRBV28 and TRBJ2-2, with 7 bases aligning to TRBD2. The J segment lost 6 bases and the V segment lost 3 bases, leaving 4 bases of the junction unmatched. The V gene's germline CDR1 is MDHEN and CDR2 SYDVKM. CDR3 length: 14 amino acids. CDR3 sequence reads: CASSFPGLAGELFF. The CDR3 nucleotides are TGTGCCAGCAGTTTCCCCGGACTAGCCGGGGAGCTGTTTTTT.

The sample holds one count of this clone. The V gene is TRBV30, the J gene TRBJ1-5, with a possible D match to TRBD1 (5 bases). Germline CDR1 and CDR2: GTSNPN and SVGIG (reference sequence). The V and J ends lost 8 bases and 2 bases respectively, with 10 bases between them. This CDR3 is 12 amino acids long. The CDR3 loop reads CAIGGGNQPQHF. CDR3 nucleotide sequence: TGTGCCATTGGAGGGGGCAATCAGCCCCAGCATTTT.

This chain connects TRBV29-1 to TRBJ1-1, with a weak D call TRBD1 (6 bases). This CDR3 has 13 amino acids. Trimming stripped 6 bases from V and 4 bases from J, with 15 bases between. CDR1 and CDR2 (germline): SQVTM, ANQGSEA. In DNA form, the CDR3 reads TGCAGCGTCCGAGGATGGGGGCCCACTGAAGCTTTCTTT. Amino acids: CSVRGWGPTEAFF.

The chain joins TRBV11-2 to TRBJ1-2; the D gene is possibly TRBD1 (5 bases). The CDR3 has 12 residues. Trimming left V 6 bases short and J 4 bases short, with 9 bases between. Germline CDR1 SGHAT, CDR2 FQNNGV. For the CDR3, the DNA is TGTGCCAGCAGAGACAGTACCTATGGCTACACCTTC. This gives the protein CASRDSTYGYTF.

In DNA, the CDR3 is TGTGCCAGCAGCTTGGAGGGACTTTTAACAGATACGCAGTATTTT. It yields the protein CASSLEGLLTDTQYF. V gene TRBV5-8 combines with J gene TRBJ2-3, with a possible D match to TRBD2 (6 bases). CDR1 and CDR2 (germline): SGHTS, YDEGEE. Trimming pared 0 bases from V and 3 bases from J, leaving 11 bases between. This CDR3 has 15 amino acids.

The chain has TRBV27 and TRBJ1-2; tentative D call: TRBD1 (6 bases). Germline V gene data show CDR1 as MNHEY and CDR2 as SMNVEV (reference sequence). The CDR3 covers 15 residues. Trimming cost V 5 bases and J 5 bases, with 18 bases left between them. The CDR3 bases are TGTGCCAGCAGTCCGGTAGTTGACAGGCCTTATGGCTACACCTTC. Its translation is CASSPVVDRPYGYTF.

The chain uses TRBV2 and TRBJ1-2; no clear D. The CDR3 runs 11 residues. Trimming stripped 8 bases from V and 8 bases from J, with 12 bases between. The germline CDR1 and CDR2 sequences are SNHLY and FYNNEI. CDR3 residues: CASERLTGYTF. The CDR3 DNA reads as TGTGCCAGCGAGCGGTTGACCGGCTACACCTTC.